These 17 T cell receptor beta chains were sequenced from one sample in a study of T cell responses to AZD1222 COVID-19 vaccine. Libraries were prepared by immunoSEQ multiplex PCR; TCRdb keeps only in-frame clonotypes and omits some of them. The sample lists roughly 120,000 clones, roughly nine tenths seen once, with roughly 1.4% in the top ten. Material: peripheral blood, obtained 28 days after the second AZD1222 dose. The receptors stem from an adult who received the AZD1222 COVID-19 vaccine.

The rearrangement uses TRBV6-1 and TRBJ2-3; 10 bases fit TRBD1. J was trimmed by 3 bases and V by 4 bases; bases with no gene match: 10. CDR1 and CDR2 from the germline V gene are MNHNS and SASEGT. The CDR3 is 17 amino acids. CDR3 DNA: TGTGCCAGCAGTGCATCGCCGGGACAGGGGAGAACAGATACGCAGTATTTT. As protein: CASSASPGQGRTDTQYF.

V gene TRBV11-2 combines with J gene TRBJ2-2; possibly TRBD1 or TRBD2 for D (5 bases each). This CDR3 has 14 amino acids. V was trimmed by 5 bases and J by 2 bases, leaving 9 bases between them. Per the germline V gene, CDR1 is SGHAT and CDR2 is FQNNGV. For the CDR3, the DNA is TGTGCCAGCAGCCGGGACCACAACACCGGGGAGCTGTTTTTT. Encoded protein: CASSRDHNTGELFF.

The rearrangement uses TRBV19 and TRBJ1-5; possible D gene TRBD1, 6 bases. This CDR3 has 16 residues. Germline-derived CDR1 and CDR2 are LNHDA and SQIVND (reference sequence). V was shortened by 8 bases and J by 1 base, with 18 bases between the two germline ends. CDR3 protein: CASFGMGQGSNQPQHF. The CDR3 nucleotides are TGTGCCAGTTTCGGAATGGGGCAGGGGAGCAATCAGCCCCAGCATTTT.

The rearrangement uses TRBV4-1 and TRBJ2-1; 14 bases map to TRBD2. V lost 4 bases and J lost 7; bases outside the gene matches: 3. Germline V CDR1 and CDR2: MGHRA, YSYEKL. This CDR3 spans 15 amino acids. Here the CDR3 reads CASSPTSGRGNEQFF. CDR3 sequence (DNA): TGCGCCAGCAGCCCGACTAGCGGGAGGGGGAATGAGCAGTTCTTC.

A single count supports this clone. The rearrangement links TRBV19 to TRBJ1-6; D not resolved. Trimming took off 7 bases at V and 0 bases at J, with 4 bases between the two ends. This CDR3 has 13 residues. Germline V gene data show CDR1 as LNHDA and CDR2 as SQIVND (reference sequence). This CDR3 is CASTGSYNSPLHF. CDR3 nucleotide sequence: TGTGCCAGTACGGGCTCCTATAATTCACCCCTCCACTTT.

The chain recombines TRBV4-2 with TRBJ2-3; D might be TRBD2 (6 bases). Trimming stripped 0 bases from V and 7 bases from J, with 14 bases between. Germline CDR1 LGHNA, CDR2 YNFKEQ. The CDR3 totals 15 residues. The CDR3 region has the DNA TGTGCCAGCAGCCAAGAAACTAGCTATGTGAATACGCAGTATTTT. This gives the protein CASSQETSYVNTQYF.

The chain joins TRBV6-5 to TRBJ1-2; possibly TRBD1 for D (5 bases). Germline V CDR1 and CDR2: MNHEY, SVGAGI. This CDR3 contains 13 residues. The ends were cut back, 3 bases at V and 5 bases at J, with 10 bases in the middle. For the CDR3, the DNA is TGTGCCAGCAGTTATATCGGGGGATATGGCTACACCTTC. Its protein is CASSYIGGYGYTF.

The DNA for the CDR3 is TGTGCCAGTAGTGAGCACGGTCAGCCCCAGCATTTT. Amino acid sequence: CASSEHGQPQHF. The chain employs TRBV19 and TRBJ1-5; D ambiguous. The germline V and J ends were trimmed by 5 bases and 6 bases, with 8 bases remaining between them. The germline V gene has CDR1 LNHDA and CDR2 SQIVND (reference sequence). CDR3 length: 12 amino acids.

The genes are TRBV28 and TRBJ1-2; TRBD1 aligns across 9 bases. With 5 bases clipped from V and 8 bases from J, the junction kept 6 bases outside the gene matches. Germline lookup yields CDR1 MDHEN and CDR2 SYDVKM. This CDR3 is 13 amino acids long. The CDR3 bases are TGTGCCAGCAGTCTAGGGACAGGGTACGGCTACACCTTC. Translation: CASSLGTGYGYTF.

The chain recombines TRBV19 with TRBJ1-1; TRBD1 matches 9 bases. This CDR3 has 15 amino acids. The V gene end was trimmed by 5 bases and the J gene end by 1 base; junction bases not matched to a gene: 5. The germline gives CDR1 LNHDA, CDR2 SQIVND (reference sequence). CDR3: CASSQQGAGNTEAFF. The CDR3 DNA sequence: TGTGCCAGTAGTCAACAGGGGGCAGGGAACACTGAAGCTTTCTTT.

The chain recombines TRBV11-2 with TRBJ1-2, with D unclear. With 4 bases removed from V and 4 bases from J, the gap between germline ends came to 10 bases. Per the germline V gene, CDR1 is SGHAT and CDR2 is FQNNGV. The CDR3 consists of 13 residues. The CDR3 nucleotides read TGTGCCAGCAGCTACGGTCTAACCTATGGCTACACCTTC. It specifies CASSYGLTYGYTF.

The CDR3 is CASRFGGNEQFF. The CDR3 bases are TGTGCCAGCAGGTTCGGAGGGAATGAGCAGTTCTTC. The rearrangement joins TRBV13 to TRBJ2-1; maybe TRBD2 (6 bases). Germline V gene lookup returns CDR1 PRHDT and CDR2 FYEKMQ (reference sequence). The CDR3 has 12 amino acids. V was pared by 6 bases and J by 7 bases, with 10 bases between.

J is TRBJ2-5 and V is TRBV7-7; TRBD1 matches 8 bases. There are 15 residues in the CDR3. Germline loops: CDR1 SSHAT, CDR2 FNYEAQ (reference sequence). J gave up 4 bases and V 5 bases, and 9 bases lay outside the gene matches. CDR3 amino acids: CASSPPSGGGETQYF. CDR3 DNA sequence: TGTGCCAGCAGCCCCCCCTCAGGGGGCGGAGAGACCCAGTACTTC.

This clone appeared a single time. CDR3 region: CASSQLAGDVAYNEQFF. In nucleotides, the CDR3 is TGTGCCAGCAGCCAACTAGCGGGAGATGTCGCCTACAATGAGCAGTTCTTC. The chain is built from TRBV11-2 and TRBJ2-1; 11 nucleotides agree with TRBD2. Germline V gene data show CDR1 as SGHAT and CDR2 as FQNNGV. This CDR3 has 17 residues. The J segment lost 2 bases and the V segment lost 5 bases, leaving 8 bases of the junction unmatched.

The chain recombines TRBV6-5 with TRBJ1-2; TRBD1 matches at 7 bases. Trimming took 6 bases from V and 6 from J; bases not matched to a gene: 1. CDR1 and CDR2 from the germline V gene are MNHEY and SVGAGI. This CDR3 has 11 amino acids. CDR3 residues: CASRTGDGYTF. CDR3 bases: TGTGCCAGCAGAACAGGGGATGGCTACACCTTC.

Here the CDR3 reads CASSGVGQPQHF. As DNA, the CDR3 is TGTGCCAGCTCGGGGGTGGGTCAGCCCCAGCATTTT. This rearrangement joins TRBV27 to TRBJ1-5, with D perhaps matching TRBD1 (5 bases). Germline V lookup: CDR1 MNHEY, CDR2 SMNVEV (reference sequence). The V and J ends lost 8 bases and 6 bases respectively, with 11 bases between them. This CDR3 comprises 12 residues.

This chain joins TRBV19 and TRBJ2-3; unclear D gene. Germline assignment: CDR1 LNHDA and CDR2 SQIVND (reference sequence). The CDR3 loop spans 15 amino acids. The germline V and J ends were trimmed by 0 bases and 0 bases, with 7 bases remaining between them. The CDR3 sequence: CASSIDETSTDTQYF. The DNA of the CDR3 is TGTGCCAGTAGTATAGATGAGACGAGCACAGATACGCAGTATTTT.